This entry lists 8 T cell receptor beta chains sequenced from one sample in a study of CD8 T cells in ankylosing spondylitis. TCRdb re-derived calls from the 5' RACE reads in MiXCR, one entry per CDR3 protein. The data contain under 200,000 distinct CDR3 sequences, 9.5% to 10% of them singletons. Specimen: blood, either unsorted or a sorted T cell fraction (not recorded which). These receptors were obtained from a female donor with ankylosing spondylitis or in good health (not recorded which).

This chain links TRBV12-3 or TRBV12-4 with TRBJ1-2; unclear D gene. V shed 6 bases and J shed 8 bases, with 10 bases lying between them. This CDR3 has 11 amino acids. As DNA, the CDR3 is TGTGCCAGCAGCGGAGAAGGGGGCTACACCTTC. This gives the protein CASSGEGGYTF.

The J gene is TRBJ1-2, the V gene TRBV4-1, with 8 positions matching TRBD1. The V gene's germline CDR1 is MGHRA and CDR2 YSYEKL. The CDR3 covers 15 residues. The junction had 9 bases not matched to a gene; V was cut back by 5 bases and J by 4 bases. CDR3 residues: CASSGQGKGGYGYTF. CDR3 nucleotides: TGCGCCAGCAGCGGACAGGGAAAGGGGGGCTATGGCTACACCTTC.

This clonotype was counted ten times or more. The CDR3 coding sequence is TGTGCCAGCAGCGCTTCATCAGACAGGGAATTTAATGAAAAACTGTTTTTT. Translating it yields CASSASSDREFNEKLFF. The chain combines TRBV5-5 with TRBJ1-4; 7 bases align to TRBD1. The trim removed 4 bases at V and 4 bases at J, leaving 13 bases unmatched. The CDR3 is 17 residues long. CDR1 and CDR2 from the germline V gene are SGHKS and YYEKEE (reference sequence).

This clonotype was counted between two and nine times. This chain links TRBV6-2 or TRBV6-3 with TRBJ1-4; 7 positions agree with TRBD1. This CDR3 comprises 15 residues. The J segment lost 5 bases and the V segment lost 8 bases, leaving 11 bases of the junction unmatched. Germline CDR1 is MNHEY and CDR2 is SVGEGT. CDR3: CASASPLDRNEKLFF. The DNA of the CDR3 is TGTGCCAGCGCCTCCCCCCTGGACAGGAATGAAAAACTGTTTTTT.

The chain's CDR3 is CASSLRPGDTEAFF. DNA of the CDR3: TGTGCCAGCAGCTTAAGGCCGGGGGACACTGAAGCTTTCTTT. The chain employs TRBV7-9 and TRBJ1-1; tentative D call: TRBD1 (5 bases). V dropped 2 bases and J dropped 3 bases, with 10 bases sitting between them. CDR1 SEHNR and CDR2 FQNEAQ come from the germline V gene (reference sequence). The CDR3 contains 14 residues.

The chain uses TRBV7-9 and TRBJ1-1, with unresolved D. Germline-derived CDR1 and CDR2 are SEHNR and FQNEAQ (reference sequence). Trimming removed 3 bases at V and 9 bases at J, with 11 bases between. This CDR3 comprises 12 residues. The CDR3 DNA follows: TGTGCCAGCAGCTTGGAACCCCGGAAAGCTTTCTTT. It codes for CASSLEPRKAFF.

The sample holds many counts of this clonotype. V gene TRBV5-1 combines with J gene TRBJ2-5; maybe TRBD1 (5 bases). V dropped 4 bases and J dropped 5 bases, with 15 bases sitting between them. CDR3 length: 14 amino acids. The V gene's germline CDR1 is SGHRS and CDR2 YFSETQ. The CDR3 here is CASSHRWTTETQYF. The CDR3 nucleotides read TGCGCCAGCAGCCACCGGTGGACAACGGAGACCCAGTACTTC.

Points on this clonotype: A much larger clone lies one base from this, so it may be a read error. The chain recombines TRBV5-1 with TRBJ2-4, with D unresolved. Germline V lookup: CDR1 SGHRS, CDR2 YFSETQ. V lost 4 bases and J 5 bases, leaving 7 bases between the germline ends. This CDR3 comprises 12 residues. CDR3 protein: CASSEDQNIQYF. In DNA form, the CDR3 reads TGCGCCAGCAGCGAGGACCAAAACATTCAGTACTTC.